The 8 T cell receptor beta chains below were found in one sample sequenced in a study of shared clonotypes between healthy human individuals. Method: immunoSEQ multiplex PCR; TCRdb's copy keeps in-frame clones and lacks some. The sample holds roughly 2,500,000 clones, roughly 93% seen once. The sequenced sample was naive CD4+ T cells from PBMCs. Subset described: CD45RA+ positively selected. The receptors originated from a young man in good health. Some clones in this sample may be carry-over from other donors' samples.

The chain recombines TRBV7-9 with TRBJ2-5, with D hard to call. The CDR3 spans 13 residues. V was clipped by 7 bases and J by 5 bases, with 14 bases between them. Germline V gene lookup returns CDR1 SEHNR and CDR2 FQNEAQ (reference sequence). For the CDR3, the DNA is TGTGCCAGCATAAAAACGGGTAGCGAGACCCAGTACTTC. This gives the protein CASIKTGSETQYF.

This sequence joins TRBV11-2 and TRBJ2-5, with TRBD2 matching over 7 bases. Germline trimming cut 5 bases from V and 1 base from J; bases unmatched to any gene: 10. Germline loops: CDR1 SGHAT, CDR2 FQNNGV. CDR3 length: 16 amino acids. CDR3 nucleotides: TGTGCCAGCAGCCGATTGGGGAGGGCCCCCCAAGAGACCCAGTACTTC. It specifies CASSRLGRAPQETQYF. Based on the CDR3 plus reference TRBV11-2 and TRBJ2-5, the full variable domain is EAGVAQSPRYKIIEKRQSVAFWCNPISGHATLYWYQQILGQGPKLLIQFQNNGVVDDSQLPKDRFSAERLKGVDSTLKIQPAKLEDSAVYLCASSRLGRAPQETQYFGPGTRLLVL.

The V gene is TRBV6-5, the J gene TRBJ2-5; a weak D match, TRBD2 (7 bases). This CDR3 has 15 amino acids. Germline lookup yields CDR1 MNHEY and CDR2 SVGAGI. The ends were cut back, 8 bases at V and 5 bases at J, with 21 bases in the middle. The CDR3 loop reads CASRTFGGRRETQYF. CDR3 bases: TGTGCCAGCCGCACCTTCGGGGGGCGCCGGGAGACCCAGTACTTC.

The chain combines TRBV7-8 with TRBJ2-1; 7 nucleotides agree with TRBD1. The germline V gene encodes CDR1 SGHVS and CDR2 FQNEAQ. The CDR3 length is 15 residues. V gave up 4 bases and J gave up 5 bases; unmatched junction bases: 8. Here the CDR3 reads CASSSYRDSDNEQFF. DNA of the CDR3: TGTGCCAGCAGCTCCTACCGGGACAGTGACAATGAGCAGTTCTTC.

The rearrangement links TRBV19 to TRBJ1-5; D is uncertain. Trimming pared 2 bases from V and 5 bases from J, leaving 13 bases between. The germline V gene encodes CDR1 LNHDA and CDR2 SQIVND (reference sequence). The CDR3 is made up of 15 amino acids. This chain's CDR3 is CASSISVDTYQPQHF. CDR3 DNA: TGTGCCAGTAGTATATCGGTGGATACCTATCAGCCCCAGCATTTT.

This rearrangement joins TRBV30 to TRBJ2-1, with unresolved D. This CDR3 has 11 residues. CDR1 is GTSNPN and CDR2 is SVGIG in the germline V gene (reference sequence). V lost 1 base and J 9 bases, leaving 7 bases between the germline ends. The CDR3 bases are TGTGCCTGGAGTGGCTATCTTGAGCAGTTCTTC. Protein sequence: CAWSGYLEQFF.

V gene TRBV2 combines with J gene TRBJ2-5; D perhaps matches TRBD1 (5 bases). V lost 7 bases and J lost 5, with 14 bases in between. CDR1 SNHLY and CDR2 FYNNEI come from the germline V gene. The CDR3 has 13 residues. The CDR3 here is CASTFQGPETQYF. DNA for the CDR3: TGTGCCAGCACCTTTCAGGGCCCCGAGACCCAGTACTTC.

The chain couples TRBV5-1 to TRBJ2-4; D unresolved. Germline V gene sequence: CDR1 SGHRS, CDR2 YFSETQ. This CDR3 is 15 amino acids long. With 4 bases removed from V and 5 bases from J, the gap between germline ends came to 16 bases. CDR3 in amino acids: CASSPNLVQQNIQYF. CDR3 sequence (DNA): TGCGCCAGCAGCCCAAATTTGGTCCAACAAAACATTCAGTACTTC.